This TCR beta chain was captured in a study of blood T cell repertoires in COVID-19. Study details: Samples taken during acute and convalescent COVID-19 were collected in the United States, Italy and Spain. In each case, the material was cDNA or gDNA derived from T cells, B-cell-depleted T cells, or PBMCs.

Trimming removed 4 bases from V and 5 bases from J; junction bases left unmatched: 7. Germline V lookup: CDR1 LGHDT, CDR2 YNNKEL (reference sequence). There are 14 residues in the CDR3. Here immunoSEQ multiplex PCR was the method, and the copy in TCRdb shows in-frame clones only, minus some. There are over 7,500 clones in the sample; about 81% occur only once, and roughly a quarter lies in the top ten. This sequence originates from a man in his 60s with active COVID-19. The rearrangement joins TRBV3-1 (or the pseudogene TRBV3-2) to TRBJ2-7, with TRBD2 matching over 8 bases. Input material: peripheral blood. As DNA, the CDR3 is TGTGCCAGCAGCCCCGGGGGGGCCTTCGACGAGCAGTACTTC. This gives the protein CASSPGGAFDEQYF.